This T cell receptor beta chain was identified in a study of CD8 T cells in Susac syndrome. Controls comprised healthy donors matched for age and sex. With random hexamers, roughly 0.5 to 1 ug RNA was reverse transcribed. TCRdb redid the calling of the immunoSEQ multiplex PCR reads with MiXCR, one entry per CDR3 protein. The sample has some 200,000 distinct CDR3 sequences, about 95% seen once; the top ten hold about 0.1%. Per the germline V gene, CDR1 is MDHEN and CDR2 is SYDVKM. V gave up 3 bases and J gave up 5 bases, with 11 bases separating them. The CDR3 has 13 amino acids. The sample taken for sequencing was CD4+ T cells from PBMCs. This clonotype originated in a human donor in good health. V usage is TRBV28 and J usage is TRBJ2-7; either TRBD1 or TRBD2 may supply D (5 bases each). CDR3 loop: CASSLGWDHEQYF. CDR3 coding DNA: TGTGCCAGCAGTTTGGGTTGGGACCACGAGCAGTACTTC. Full variable domain (missing parts from reference TRBV28 and TRBJ2-7): DVKVTQSSRYLVKRTGEKVFLECVQDMDHENMFWYRQDPGLGLRLIYFSYDVKMKEKGDIPEGYSVSREKKERFSLILESASTNQTSMYLCASSLGWDHEQYFGPGTRLTVT.